Listed here are 5 T cell receptor beta chains from one sample, sequenced in a study of blood T cells in healthy people across ages. Then a second PCR, running about 6 to 11 cycles, was carried out with a sample-barcoded 5' primer and a J-beta primer mix. Using its own MiXCR run on the 5' RACE reads, TCRdb lists one record per CDR3 protein. The sample shows approximately 770,000 distinct CDR3 sequences, roughly 50% of them seen only once. The sample taken for sequencing was blood. The receptors were sampled from a man aged 30 to 39 in good health.

Worth noting for this clonotype: An end of the junction differs from the germline gene, which may be a read error. The chain joins TRBV11-2 to TRBJ2-1; unclear D gene. CDR1 and CDR2 (germline): SGHAT, FQNNGV. The CDR3 runs 14 residues. CDR3 region: CASSFSESNNERFF. The CDR3 coding sequence is TGTGCCAGCAGCTTCAGCGAATCGAACAATGAGCGGTTCTTC.

This clonotype showed up just a few times. This rearrangement joins TRBV20-1 to TRBJ1-2; D might be TRBD1 (5 bases). Trimming cost V 6 bases and J 6 bases, with 11 bases left between them. The CDR3 extends over 11 amino acids. The germline CDR1 and CDR2 sequences are DFQATT and SNEGSKA (reference sequence). The CDR3 sequence is CSATTRDGYTF. CDR3 nucleotide sequence: TGCAGTGCCACCACCAGGGATGGCTACACCTTC.

This chain uses TRBV15 with TRBJ2-2; D is unclear. Looked up from germline, CDR1 is LNHNV and CDR2 is YYDKDF (reference sequence). The CDR3 is 13 residues long. V gave up 0 bases and J gave up 7 bases, with 6 bases separating them. The CDR3 nucleotides read TGTGCCACCAGCAGAGATCGAAGCGGGGAGCTGTTTTTT. The encoded protein is CATSRDRSGELFF.

The chain is built from TRBV7-6 and TRBJ1-4; TRBD1 agrees at 7 bases. The trim removed 1 base at V and 5 bases at J, leaving 10 bases unmatched. Germline CDR1 SGHVS, CDR2 FNYEAQ. The CDR3 extends over 17 amino acids. CDR3 sequence (DNA): TGTGCCAGCAGCTTAGGACAGGGCTTGGCTACCAATGAAAAACTGTTTTTT. It is translated as CASSLGQGLATNEKLFF.

The rearrangement uses TRBV29-1 and TRBJ1-3; D unclear. The germline V gene has CDR1 SQVTM and CDR2 ANQGSEA. Trimming took 0 bases from V and 5 from J, leaving 8 bases between them. This CDR3 comprises 13 residues. CDR3 in DNA: TGCAGCGTTGAAGACAGGTCTAGAAACACCATATATTTT. Its translation: CSVEDRSRNTIYF. The full variable domain, completed using reference TRBV29-1 and TRBJ1-3, is SAVISQKPSRDICQRGTSLTIQCQVDSQVTMMFWYRQQPGQSLTLIATANQGSEATYESGFVIDKFPISRPNLTFSTLTVSNMSPEDSSIYLCSVEDRSRNTIYFGEGSWLTVV.